This T cell receptor (beta chain) was retrieved from a study of T-cell reconstitution after alpha-beta-depleted transplantation in children. To note about this clonotype: What it recognizes is unknown.

Using unique molecular identifiers, the investigators prepared the TCRbeta library. TCRdb used MiXCR to reprocess the PCR reads, holding one entry per CDR3 protein. The repertoire includes around 78,000 distinct CDR3 sequences, 13% to 15% of them detected once, and about 25% sits in the top ten. The CDR3 is 15 amino acids. The junction had 3 bases not matched to a gene; V was cut back by 4 bases and J by 3 bases. Germline values: CDR1 SGHKS, CDR2 YYEKEE (reference sequence). Regarding the study as a whole: Where alpha-beta T cells came from about two months after transplant was reportedly several hundred expanded graft clones. T cells produced anew were the main source of T-cell counts and diversity one year after transplant. Surviving recipient cells, namely T cells and thymic progenitors, were the source of high day-60 TCRbeta diversity in some patients.

The specimen comprised PBMCs, mostly from graft donor cells, sampled 180 days after TCRalphabeta/CD19-depleted stem cell transplant. The chain joins TRBV5-5 to TRBJ2-2, with TRBD2 matching over 10 bases. The receptor comes from a male patient between 2 and 10 years old who had a stem cell transplant for acute lymphoblastic leukemia, so the T cells may come from the graft donor. The CDR3, as DNA: TGTGCCAGCAGCCGGACTAGCGGTTACACCGGGGAGCTGTTTTTT. Encoded protein: CASSRTSGYTGELFF.